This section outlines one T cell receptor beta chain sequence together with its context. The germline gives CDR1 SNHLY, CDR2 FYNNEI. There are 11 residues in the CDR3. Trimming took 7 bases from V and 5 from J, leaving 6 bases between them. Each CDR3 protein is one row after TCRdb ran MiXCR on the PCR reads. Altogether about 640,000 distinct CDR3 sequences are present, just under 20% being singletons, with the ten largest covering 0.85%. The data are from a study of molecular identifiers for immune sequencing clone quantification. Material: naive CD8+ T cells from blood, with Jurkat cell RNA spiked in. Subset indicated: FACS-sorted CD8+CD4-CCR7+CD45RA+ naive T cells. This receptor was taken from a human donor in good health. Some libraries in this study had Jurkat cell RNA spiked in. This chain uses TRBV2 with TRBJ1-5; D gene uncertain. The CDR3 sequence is CASTTDQPQHF. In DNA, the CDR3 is TGTGCCAGCACTACGGATCAGCCCCAGCATTTT.